The present T cell receptor (beta chain) was sequenced within a study of T cell repertoires in cytomegalovirus infection. V gave up 3 bases and J gave up 2 bases, with 14 bases separating them. CDR3 size: 16 residues. Study conclusions and caveats: Summed frequency of shared TCR beta families picked out CMV carriers who also had the relevant HLA. HLA-C-restricted TCR beta clonotypes specific for CMV led the ex vivo response.

Worth noting for this clonotype: Its specificity is not known.

TCRdb called the reads again in MiXCR, with one record for every CDR3 protein. The data show 100,000 to 150,000 distinct CDR3 sequences, approximately 24% seen once. Source material: PBMCs, sequenced either directly or after in vitro stimulation (not recorded which). The clonotype originates from a human donor in good health (CMV status not recorded). Some clones in this sample may be carry-over from other donors' samples. The V and J genes are TRBV12-3 or TRBV12-4 and TRBJ2-1, with D tentatively TRBD2 (6 bases). CDR3 in amino acids: CASSLGGLEAYNEQFF. CDR3 nucleotide sequence: TGTGCCAGCAGTTTGGGGGGACTGGAAGCCTACAATGAGCAGTTCTTC.